This TCR beta chain came from a study of CXCR3 chemokines and chemotherapy response in bladder cancer. This clonotype was seen more than once but under ten times. TCRdb reanalysed the PCR reads using MiXCR and keeps one entry per CDR3 protein. The sample has about 2,000 distinct CDR3 sequences, about a sixth seen once. Trimming stripped 5 bases from V and 5 bases from J, with 16 bases between. CDR1 and CDR2 (germline): DFQATT, SNEGSKA (reference sequence). There are 13 residues in the CDR3. This sequence originates from a human donor with bladder cancer that responded to neoadjuvant chemotherapy. The specimen was obtained from a patient whose treatment included neoadjuvant chemotherapy. The chain carries TRBV20-1 and TRBJ2-7, with D possibly called TRBD1 or TRBD2 (5 bases each). The CDR3 loop reads CSAERDGRDEQYF. CDR3 DNA: TGCAGTGCTGAAAGGGACGGGCGCGACGAGCAGTACTTC.